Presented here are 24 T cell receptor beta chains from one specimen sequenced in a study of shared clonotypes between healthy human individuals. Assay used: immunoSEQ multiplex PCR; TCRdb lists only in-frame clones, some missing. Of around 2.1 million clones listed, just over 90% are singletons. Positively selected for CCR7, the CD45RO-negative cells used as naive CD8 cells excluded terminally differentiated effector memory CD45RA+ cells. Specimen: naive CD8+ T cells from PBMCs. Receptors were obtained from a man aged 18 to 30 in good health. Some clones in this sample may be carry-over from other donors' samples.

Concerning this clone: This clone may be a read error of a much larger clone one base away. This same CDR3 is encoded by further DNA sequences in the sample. This CDR3 reads CASSFTGELFF. For the CDR3, the DNA is TGTGCCAGCAGCTTTACCGGGGAGCTGTTTTTT. This rearrangement joins TRBV5-5 to TRBJ2-2, with D hard to call. The germline V gene encodes CDR1 SGHKS and CDR2 YYEKEE (reference sequence). Trimming stripped 2 bases from V and 5 bases from J, with 1 base between. CDR3 size: 11 residues.

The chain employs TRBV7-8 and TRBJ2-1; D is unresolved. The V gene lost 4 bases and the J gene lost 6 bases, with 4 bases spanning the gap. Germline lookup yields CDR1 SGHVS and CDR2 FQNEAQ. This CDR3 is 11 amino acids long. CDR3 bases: TGTGCCAGCAGCTCAAGCAATGAGCAGTTCTTC. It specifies CASSSSNEQFF.

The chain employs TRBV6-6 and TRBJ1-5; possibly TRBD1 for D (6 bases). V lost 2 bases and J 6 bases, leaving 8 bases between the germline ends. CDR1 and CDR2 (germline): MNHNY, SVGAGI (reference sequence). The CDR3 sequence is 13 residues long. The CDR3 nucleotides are TGTGCCAGCAGTTACGAGGGGGTTCAGCCCCAGCATTTT. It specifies CASSYEGVQPQHF.

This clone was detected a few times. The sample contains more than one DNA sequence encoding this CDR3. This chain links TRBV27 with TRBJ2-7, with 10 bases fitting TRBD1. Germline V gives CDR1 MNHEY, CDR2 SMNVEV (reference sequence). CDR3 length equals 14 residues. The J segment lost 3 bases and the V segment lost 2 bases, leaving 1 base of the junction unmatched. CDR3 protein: CASSLGTGVYEQYF. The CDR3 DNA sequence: TGTGCCAGCAGTTTAGGGACAGGGGTCTACGAGCAGTACTTC.

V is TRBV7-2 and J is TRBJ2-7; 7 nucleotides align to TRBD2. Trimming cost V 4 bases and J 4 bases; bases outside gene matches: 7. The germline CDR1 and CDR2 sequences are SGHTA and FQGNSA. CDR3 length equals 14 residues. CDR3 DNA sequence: TGTGCCAGCAGCTCGTTTACTAGCGCATACGAGCAGTACTTC. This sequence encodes CASSSFTSAYEQYF.

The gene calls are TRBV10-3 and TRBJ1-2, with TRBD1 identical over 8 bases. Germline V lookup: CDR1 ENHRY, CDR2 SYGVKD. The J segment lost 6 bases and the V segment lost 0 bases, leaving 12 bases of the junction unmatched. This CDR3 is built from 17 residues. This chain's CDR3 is CAISESGRGHGVDGYTF. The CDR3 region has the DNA TGTGCCATCAGTGAGTCGGGCAGGGGGCATGGAGTAGATGGCTACACCTTC.

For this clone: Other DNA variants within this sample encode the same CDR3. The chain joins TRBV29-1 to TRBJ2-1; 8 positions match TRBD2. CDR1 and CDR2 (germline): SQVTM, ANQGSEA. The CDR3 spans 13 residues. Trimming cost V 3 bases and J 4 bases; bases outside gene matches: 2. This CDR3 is CSVDGGRYNEQFF. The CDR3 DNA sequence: TGCAGCGTTGATGGCGGGAGGTACAATGAGCAGTTCTTC.

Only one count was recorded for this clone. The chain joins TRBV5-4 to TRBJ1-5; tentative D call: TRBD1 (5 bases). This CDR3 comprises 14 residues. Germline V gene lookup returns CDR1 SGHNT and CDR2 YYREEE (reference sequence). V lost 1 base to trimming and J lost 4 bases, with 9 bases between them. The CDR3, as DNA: TGTGCCAGCAGCTTGCAGGGCAGGAATCAGCCCCAGCATTTT. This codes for CASSLQGRNQPQHF.

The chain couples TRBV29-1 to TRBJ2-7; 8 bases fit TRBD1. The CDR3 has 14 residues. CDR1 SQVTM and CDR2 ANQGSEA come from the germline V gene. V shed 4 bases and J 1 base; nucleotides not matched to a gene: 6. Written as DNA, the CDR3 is TGCAGCGTTGTTGGGGACAGGACGTCCTACGAGCAGTACTTC. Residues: CSVVGDRTSYEQYF.

The CDR3 sequence: CASNGAGNGYTF. The DNA for the CDR3 is TGTGCCAGTAATGGGGCAGGAAATGGCTACACCTTC. The chain links TRBV19 to TRBJ1-2; a weak D match, TRBD1 (5 bases). Trimming cost V 7 bases and J 6 bases, with 12 bases left between them. Germline V gives CDR1 LNHDA, CDR2 SQIVND (reference sequence). The CDR3 consists of 12 residues.

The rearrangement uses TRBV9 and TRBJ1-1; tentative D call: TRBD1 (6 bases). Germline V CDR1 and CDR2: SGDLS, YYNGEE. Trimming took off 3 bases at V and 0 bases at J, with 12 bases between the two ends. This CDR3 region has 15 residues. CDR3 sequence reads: CASSARQVMNTEAFF. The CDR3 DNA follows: TGTGCCAGCAGCGCCAGACAGGTAATGAACACTGAAGCTTTCTTT.

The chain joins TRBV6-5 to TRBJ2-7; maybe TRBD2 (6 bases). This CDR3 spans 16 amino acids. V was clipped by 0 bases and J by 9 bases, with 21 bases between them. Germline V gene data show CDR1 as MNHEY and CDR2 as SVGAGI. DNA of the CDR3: TGTGCCAGCAGTTACTCACCGGGGGTCGCTCGTGGATGGCAGTACTTC. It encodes CASSYSPGVARGWQYF.

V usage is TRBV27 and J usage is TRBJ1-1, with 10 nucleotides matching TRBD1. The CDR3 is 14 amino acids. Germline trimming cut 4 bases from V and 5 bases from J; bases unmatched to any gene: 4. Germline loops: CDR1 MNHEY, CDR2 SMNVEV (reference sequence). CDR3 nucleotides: TGTGCCAGCAGTTGGACAGGGGGGGAAACTGAAGCTTTCTTT. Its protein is CASSWTGGETEAFF.

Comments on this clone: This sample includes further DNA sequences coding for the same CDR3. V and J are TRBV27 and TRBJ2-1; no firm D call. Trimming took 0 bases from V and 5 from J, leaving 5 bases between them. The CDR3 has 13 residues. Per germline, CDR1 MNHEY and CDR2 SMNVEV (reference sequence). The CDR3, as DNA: TGTGCCAGCAGTTTATCACAGAACAATGAGCAGTTCTTC. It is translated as CASSLSQNNEQFF.

The CDR3: CASSLLGGANYGYTF. DNA for the CDR3: TGTGCCAGCAGCTTACTAGGAGGAGCTAACTATGGCTACACCTTC. The chain joins TRBV7-2 to TRBJ1-2; no firm D call. There are 15 residues in the CDR3. CDR1 and CDR2 from the germline V gene are SGHTA and FQGNSA. V lost 2 bases and J lost 0, with 10 bases in between.

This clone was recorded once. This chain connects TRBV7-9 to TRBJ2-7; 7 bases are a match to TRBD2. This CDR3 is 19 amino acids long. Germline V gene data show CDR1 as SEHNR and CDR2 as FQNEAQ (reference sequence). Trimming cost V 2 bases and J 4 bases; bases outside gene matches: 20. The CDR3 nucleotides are TGTGCCAGCAGCTTAAATTCTGAGTGGTCCGGGACTATTACTTACGAGCAGTACTTC. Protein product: CASSLNSEWSGTITYEQYF.

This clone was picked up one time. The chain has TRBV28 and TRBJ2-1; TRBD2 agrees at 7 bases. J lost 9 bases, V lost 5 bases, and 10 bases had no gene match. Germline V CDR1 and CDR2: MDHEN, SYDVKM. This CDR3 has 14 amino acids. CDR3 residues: CASSQSLREGEQFF. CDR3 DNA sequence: TGTGCCAGCAGTCAATCCCTAAGGGAGGGTGAGCAGTTCTTC.

In DNA form, the CDR3 reads TGTGCCTCTGGGATCCGGGGTCAGCCCCAGCATTTT. This encodes CASGIRGQPQHF. The chain has TRBV27 and TRBJ1-5; D unresolved. Trimming shortened V by 11 bases and J by 6 bases, and 14 bases separated the two germline ends. In germline, CDR1 is MNHEY, CDR2 SMNVEV (reference sequence). The CDR3 is 12 residues long.

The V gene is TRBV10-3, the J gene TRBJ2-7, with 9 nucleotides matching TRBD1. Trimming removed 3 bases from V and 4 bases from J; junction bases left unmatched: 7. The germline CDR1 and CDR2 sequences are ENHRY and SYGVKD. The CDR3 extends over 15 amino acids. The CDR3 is CAISEGTGLMYEQYF. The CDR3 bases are TGTGCCATCAGTGAAGGGACAGGGCTCATGTACGAGCAGTACTTC.

The CDR3 DNA is TGCAGCGGTAAAAGGACTAGCGGGAGAACGAATGAGCAGTTCTTC. It is translated as CSGKRTSGRTNEQFF. The genes are TRBV29-1 and TRBJ2-1, with TRBD2 matching over 13 bases. This CDR3 has 15 amino acids. CDR1 and CDR2 from the germline V gene are SQVTM and ANQGSEA. V shed 7 bases, J shed 7 bases, and the junction held 10 bases outside the gene matches.

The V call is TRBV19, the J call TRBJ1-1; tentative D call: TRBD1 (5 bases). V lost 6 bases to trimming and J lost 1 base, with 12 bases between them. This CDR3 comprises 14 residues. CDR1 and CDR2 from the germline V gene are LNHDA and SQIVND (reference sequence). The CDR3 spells CASRLGQENTEAFF. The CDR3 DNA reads TGTGCCAGTAGATTAGGACAAGAGAACACTGAAGCTTTCTTT. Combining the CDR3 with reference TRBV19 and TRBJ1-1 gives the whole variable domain DGGITQSPKYLFRKEGQNVTLSCEQNLNHDAMYWYRQDPGQGLRLIYYSQIVNDFQKGDIAEGYSVSREKKESFPLTVTSAQKNPTAFYLCASRLGQENTEAFFGQGTRLTVV.

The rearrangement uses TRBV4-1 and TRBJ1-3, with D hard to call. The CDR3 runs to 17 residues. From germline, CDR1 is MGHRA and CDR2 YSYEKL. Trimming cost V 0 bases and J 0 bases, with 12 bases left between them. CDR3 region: CASSQEQTLTSGNTIYF. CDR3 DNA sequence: TGCGCCAGCAGCCAAGAACAGACACTCACCTCTGGAAACACCATATATTTT.

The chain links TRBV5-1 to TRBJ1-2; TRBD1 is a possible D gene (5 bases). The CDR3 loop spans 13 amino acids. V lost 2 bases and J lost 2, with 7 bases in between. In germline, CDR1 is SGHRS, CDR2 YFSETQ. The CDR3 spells CASSFNRNYGYTF. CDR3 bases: TGCGCCAGCAGCTTTAACAGGAACTATGGCTACACCTTC.

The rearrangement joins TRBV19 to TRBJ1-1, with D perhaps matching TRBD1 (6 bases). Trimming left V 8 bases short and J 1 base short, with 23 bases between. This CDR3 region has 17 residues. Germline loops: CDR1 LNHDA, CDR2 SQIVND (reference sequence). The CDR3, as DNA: TGTGCCAGTGTCGTCTTGGGGGCGGGGCCGGGGAACACTGAAGCTTTCTTT. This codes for CASVVLGAGPGNTEAFF.